These 23 T cell receptor beta chains originate from one sample sequenced in a study of CD8 T cells in ankylosing spondylitis. Study-wide results and limits: A motif of eight highly homologous TCR beta variants was seen as apparently characteristic of ankylosing spondylitis blood.

Antigens for these TCRs are unknown. MiXCR was run by TCRdb on the 5' RACE reads, yielding one entry per CDR3 protein. The data contain about 800,000 distinct CDR3 sequences, 12% of them seen just once; the ten biggest clones take up approximately 0.5%. Sample: blood, either unsorted or a sorted T cell fraction (not recorded which). The receptors originated from a male donor with ankylosing spondylitis.

The rearrangement links TRBV7-2 to TRBJ2-1; the match to TRBD2 covers 9 bases. This CDR3 has 16 amino acids. Unmatched junction bases numbered 10, after V lost 7 bases and J lost 3 bases. Germline CDR1 reads SGHTA; CDR2 reads FQGNSA. The CDR3 loop reads CASNRAIAGDYNEQFF. CDR3 in DNA: TGTGCCAGCAACAGGGCTATAGCGGGAGACTACAATGAGCAGTTCTTC.

This clonotype was seen only a few times. The chain combines TRBV5-6 with TRBJ2-5, with D uncertain. The CDR3 spans 16 residues. Germline V CDR1 and CDR2: SGHDT, YYEEEE. V was cut by 1 base and J by 0 bases, with 13 bases left in between. This CDR3 is CASSLIKGQYQETQYF. In DNA, the CDR3 is TGTGCCAGCAGCTTGATCAAAGGGCAGTACCAAGAGACCCAGTACTTC.

This clonotype turned up a few times. CDR3 amino acids: CASSQQSTDTQYF. The CDR3 DNA reads TGTGCCAGCAGCCAACAGAGCACAGATACGCAGTATTTT. The chain links TRBV7-6 to TRBJ2-3; no definite D call. The V gene's germline CDR1 is SGHVS and CDR2 FNYEAQ. V dropped 5 bases and J dropped 0 bases, with 6 bases sitting between them. The CDR3 covers 13 residues.

The V call is TRBV12-3 or TRBV12-4, the J call TRBJ1-2, with D perhaps matching TRBD1 (5 bases). V dropped 5 bases and J dropped 8 bases, with 15 bases sitting between them. CDR3 length: 13 residues. The CDR3 DNA follows: TGTGCCAGCAGTGTGGGGCCTATCAGCGGCTACACCTTC. Its protein product is CASSVGPISGYTF.

This chain uses TRBV12-3 or TRBV12-4 with TRBJ1-5, with 7 positions matching TRBD1. This CDR3 comprises 16 residues. V lost 6 bases and J lost 0; bases outside the gene matches: 8. The CDR3 DNA reads TGTGCCAGCAGCTCGGACAGGTCATATAGCAATCAGCCCCAGCATTTT. This encodes CASSSDRSYSNQPQHF.

The chain uses TRBV10-3 and TRBJ2-1, with D perhaps being TRBD1 or TRBD2 (6 bases each). Trimming left V 0 bases short and J 7 bases short, with 16 bases between. In germline, CDR1 is ENHRY, CDR2 SYGVKD. The CDR3 spans 16 residues. The CDR3 DNA is TGTGCCATCAGTGAGTCGTTGCTAGCGAGGGGGAATGAGCAGTTCTTC. Encoded protein: CAISESLLARGNEQFF.

This clonotype was found a few times. The chain recombines TRBV6-5 with TRBJ2-1, with D possibly matching TRBD1 (5 bases). The CDR3 runs 14 residues. Germline V CDR1 and CDR2: MNHEY, SVGAGI. The V end was cut by 0 bases, the J end by 8 bases, with 11 bases between. CDR3 sequence reads: CASSYSGAGYEQFF. The CDR3 DNA sequence: TGTGCCAGCAGTTACTCAGGGGCCGGCTATGAGCAGTTCTTC.

This chain joins TRBV4-3 and TRBJ1-5; 10 nucleotides line up with TRBD1. The CDR3 has 20 residues. The junction had 15 bases not matched to a gene; V was cut back by 0 bases and J by 4 bases. CDR1 and CDR2 from the germline V gene are LGHNA and YSLEER. The CDR3 is CASSQDLRRTGGLWNQPQHF. As DNA, the CDR3 is TGCGCCAGCAGCCAAGATCTACGGCGGACAGGGGGTCTCTGGAATCAGCCCCAGCATTTT.

This clonotype was observed a few times. The chain is built from TRBV29-1 and TRBJ2-3, with TRBD2 as a possible D gene (5 bases). From germline, CDR1 is SQVTM and CDR2 ANQGSEA. V was clipped by 1 base and J by 2 bases, with 7 bases between them. This CDR3 spans 13 amino acids. CDR3 residues: CSVEGENTDTQYF. Written as DNA, the CDR3 is TGCAGCGTTGAAGGGGAGAACACAGATACGCAGTATTTT.

There are a few counts of this clonotype. The chain links TRBV15 to TRBJ2-2; 7 nucleotides match TRBD2. Germline CDR1 is LNHNV and CDR2 is YYDKDF (reference sequence). The junction had 11 bases not matched to a gene; V was cut back by 3 bases and J by 4 bases. The CDR3 is 17 residues long. DNA of the CDR3: TGTGCCACCAGCAGGGGGAGGGGTGGAACGTCCACCGGGGAGCTGTTTTTT. Translating it yields CATSRGRGGTSTGELFF.

On this clonotype: Possible read error: a much larger clone is one base away. J is TRBJ1-1 and V is TRBV2; 8 bases fit TRBD1. CDR1 is SNHLY, CDR2 FYNNEI, per germline. CDR3 length: 17 amino acids. The CDR3 region has the DNA TGTGCCAGCAGTACCCAGGGGGCGAGACGCTTAAACACTCAAGCTTTCTTT. It encodes CASSTQGARRLNTQAFF.

The chain carries TRBV28 and TRBJ2-2; 13 nucleotides match TRBD2. The trim removed 3 bases at V and 7 bases at J, leaving 11 bases unmatched. The CDR3 extends over 18 amino acids. Germline CDR1 and CDR2: MDHEN and SYDVKM. The CDR3 is CASSLTGGLAGKGGELFF. Here the CDR3 DNA reads TGTGCCAGCAGTTTGACCGGGGGACTAGCGGGAAAGGGCGGGGAGCTGTTTTTT.

This CDR3 reads CASSQDGEGRGSYGYTF. The CDR3 bases are TGCGCCAGCAGCCAAGACGGGGAAGGGCGGGGTAGCTATGGCTACACCTTC. This chain joins TRBV4-3 and TRBJ1-2; D is unclear. Per germline, CDR1 LGHNA and CDR2 YSLEER. Between the trimmed V and J ends, which lost 0 bases and 4 bases, there was a span of 18 bases. The CDR3 is made up of 17 amino acids.

V usage is TRBV7-9 and J usage is TRBJ2-5; D remains ambiguous. CDR1 and CDR2 from the germline V gene are SEHNR and FQNEAQ (reference sequence). The CDR3 length is 12 residues. Trimming took off 5 bases at V and 4 bases at J, with 8 bases between the two ends. The CDR3 region is CASSLKLETQYF. CDR3 nucleotide sequence: TGTGCCAGCAGCCTCAAGTTAGAGACCCAGTACTTC.

This clonotype was seen more than once but under ten times. The chain joins TRBV6-2 or TRBV6-3 to TRBJ2-1; either TRBD1 or TRBD2 may fit D (5 bases each). Germline V lookup: CDR1 MNHEY, CDR2 SVGEGT. The CDR3 covers 16 residues. V lost 5 bases and J lost 4, with 18 bases in between. In DNA, the CDR3 is TGTGCCAGCAGTCGACGGGGTTCGACAGATTACAATGAGCAGTTCTTC. This translates into CASSRRGSTDYNEQFF.

There are a few counts of this clonotype. The chain recombines TRBV24-1 with TRBJ1-3, with D possibly matching TRBD1 (6 bases). V lost 12 bases, J lost 5 bases, and 13 bases lay in between. CDR1 is KGHDR and CDR2 is SFDVKD in the germline V gene. The CDR3 loop spans 12 amino acids. CDR3 amino acids: CAPARGRNTIYF. CDR3 nucleotide sequence: TGTGCCCCGGCGAGGGGGAGAAACACCATATATTTT.

This clonotype was seen repeatedly, ten times or more. The chain joins TRBV12-3 or TRBV12-4 to TRBJ2-1, with a weak D call TRBD2 (6 bases). The CDR3 is 17 amino acids. Deletions cut 0 bases from V and 2 bases from J, with 14 bases between. CDR3 in amino acids: CASSLALASVTYNEQFF. CDR3 sequence (DNA): TGTGCCAGCAGTTTAGCTCTCGCTAGCGTCACCTACAATGAGCAGTTCTTC.

V usage is TRBV12-3 or TRBV12-4 and J usage is TRBJ1-2; D possibly corresponds to TRBD1 (5 bases). The CDR3 length is 14 residues. V was clipped by 3 bases and J by 5 bases, with 13 bases between them. The CDR3 protein is CASSFAGRQYGYTF. In DNA form, the CDR3 reads TGTGCCAGCAGTTTCGCGGGGCGCCAATATGGCTACACCTTC.

V is TRBV12-3 or TRBV12-4 and J is TRBJ1-1; D unclear. The CDR3 contains 13 residues. V lost 6 bases to trimming and J lost 10 bases, with 18 bases between them. In DNA form, the CDR3 reads TGTGCCAGCAGACTTACCGGACTCCTAGGAGCTTTCTTT. Amino acids: CASRLTGLLGAFF.

This clonotype has only a few counts. The gene calls are TRBV12-3 or TRBV12-4 and TRBJ2-3; no definite D call. The CDR3 contains 13 residues. Trimming removed 3 bases at V and 11 bases at J, with 15 bases between. CDR3 in amino acids: CASSFETSIGQYF. CDR3 nucleotides: TGTGCCAGCAGTTTTGAGACTTCCATAGGGCAGTATTTT.

V is TRBV4-2 and J is TRBJ1-6, with 9 bases that match TRBD1. The CDR3 consists of 16 residues. Germline assignment: CDR1 LGHNA and CDR2 YNFKEQ. V shed 0 bases, J shed 10 bases, and the junction held 7 bases outside the gene matches. The CDR3 reads CASSQDGWTGESPLHF. CDR3 coding DNA: TGTGCCAGCAGCCAAGACGGGTGGACAGGGGAGTCACCCCTCCACTTT.

This clonotype was seen ten or more times. This sequence joins TRBV29-1 and TRBJ2-4; D is perhaps TRBD2 (6 bases). V was trimmed by 0 bases and J by 4 bases, leaving 10 bases between them. This CDR3 has 14 residues. From germline, CDR1 is SQVTM and CDR2 ANQGSEA. The CDR3 DNA follows: TGCAGCGTTGAAGATCCGGGGGTAAAAAACATTCAGTACTTC. This translates into CSVEDPGVKNIQYF.

The gene calls are TRBV10-3 and TRBJ1-2; 12 bases agree with TRBD1. The CDR3 extends over 16 amino acids. Germline CDR1 ENHRY, CDR2 SYGVKD. With V trimmed by 5 bases and J by 8 bases, 12 bases remained unmatched. CDR3 loop: CAISLTGTGGSEGYTF. CDR3 nucleotide sequence: TGTGCCATCAGTTTAACCGGGACAGGGGGCTCGGAAGGCTACACCTTC.